The rows below give T cell receptor beta chains drawn from one sample of a study of regulatory T cells in long-lasting Graves disease. Each CDR3 protein is one row after TCRdb ran MiXCR on the multiplex PCR reads. The repertoire holds some 350,000 distinct CDR3 sequences, 15% to 20% seen once, with 20% in the top ten. A further study also used this sample, focusing on T cells in Graves' hyperthyroidism and ophthalmopathy.

The sequencing here drew on peripheral blood mononuclear cells (PBMCs), taken at new diagnosis, from a patient treated with antithyroid drugs. The receptors come from a young woman with Graves disease. The CDR3 runs from the conserved cysteine through the conserved F or W. A D gene is named only where the DNA matches it firmly. Clone size is not always given. Where it is, it says once, few, many or a class for expanded clones.

j_gene,abundance,v_gene,d_gene,CDR3nt,CDR3aa
TRBJ1-1,-,TRBV29-1,-,TGCAGCGTTGACTCGGGCGGAAACACTGAAGCTTTCTTT,CSVDSGGNTEAFF
TRBJ1-1,-,TRBV19,TRBD1,TGTGCCAGTAGTACGTCGGGACAGGGGGCAGGGACTGAAGCTTTCTTT,CASSTSGQGAGTEAFF
TRBJ1-5,many,TRBV20-1,-,TGCAGTGCTACTACCGGAGGTAATAGCAATCAGCCCCAGCATTTT,CSATTGGNSNQPQHF
TRBJ2-1,many,TRBV28,-,TGTGCCAGCACTCCGACGACAGGACACTCCTACAATGAGCAGTTCTTC,CASTPTTGHSYNEQFF
TRBJ2-5,many,TRBV20-1,TRBD2,TGCAGTGCTACACGGGGGGGCGAGGAGACCCAGTACTTC,CSATRGGEETQYF
TRBJ1-4,-,TRBV2,-,TGTGCCAGCAGTGCCGGGACCAGGGGTGAACTGTTTTTT,CASSAGTRGELFF
TRBJ1-1,-,TRBV30,-,TGTGCCTGGAGAGAGAGCGGGAGGGGAGCAGAAGCTTTCTTT,CAWRESGRGAEAFF
TRBJ1-4,-,TRBV28,-,TGTGCCAGCAGTGGAGCCCAGGGTAATGAAGAAAAACTGTTTTTT,CASSGAQGNEEKLFF
TRBJ2-7,-,TRBV18,TRBD1,TGTGCCAGCTCACCACGGACAGGGACTGCCTACGAGCAGTACTTC,CASSPRTGTAYEQYF
TRBJ2-7,many,TRBV7-3,-,TGTGCCAGCAGCTTAGGGGTACAGGGCACGCAGTACTTC,CASSLGVQGTQYF
TRBJ1-4,-,TRBV19,TRBD1,TGTGCCACCTCCGGGACAGGGGGCATAACTAATGAAAAACTGTTTTTT,CATSGTGGITNEKLFF